The subject of this entry is one TCR beta chain. The CDR3 has 14 residues. The germline V gene encodes CDR1 MNHEY and CDR2 SMNVEV (reference sequence). The V end lost 3 bases, the J end lost 5 bases, and 11 bases lay between the germline ends. These data come from a study of blood T cell repertoires in COVID-19. Sequenced by immunoSEQ multiplex PCR; TCRdb stores in-frame clones only, minus some. The sample lists 450,000 to 500,000 clones, roughly 88% occurring once. This chain connects TRBV27 to TRBJ2-1; a weak D match, TRBD2 (6 bases). Sequenced input: peripheral blood. The clonotype originates from a human donor in a cohort sampled during active COVID-19. The CDR3 region has the DNA TGTGCCAGCAGTTTTGGAGGGGTGCACAATGAGCAGTTCTTC. Encoded protein: CASSFGGVHNEQFF.